This TCR beta chain originates from a study of cytomegalovirus exposure and HLA in healthy donors. Study results and limitations: Data from an earlier analysis indicated that most TCR beta V segments were productive either about 90% or about 30% of the time. It was approximately 160 TCR beta chains that were listed as cytomegalovirus-associated.

CDR3 size: 14 residues. The germline V gene encodes CDR1 GTSNPN and CDR2 SVGIG (reference sequence). The V end was cut by 0 bases, the J end by 4 bases, with 12 bases between. Points on this clone: What it binds is not known.

The donors comprised healthy bone marrow donors. PCR amplification relied on 60 Vbeta primers (plus 13 Jbeta primers). Clones were sequenced by immunoSEQ multiplex PCR, and TCRdb holds only the in-frame ones, with some missing. The sample holds about 120,000 clones, roughly 80% seen once. V gene TRBV30 combines with J gene TRBJ1-2; D perhaps matches TRBD1 (6 bases). The TCR was taken from a man aged 50-59 years in good health and CMV-seronegative. Sequenced input: PBMCs. CDR3 loop: CAWSVPGHSYGYTF. The CDR3 nucleotides read TGTGCCTGGAGTGTACCGGGACACAGCTATGGCTACACCTTC. The entire variable domain, with the rest obtained from reference TRBV30 and TRBJ1-2, is as follows: SQTIHQWPATLVQPVGSPLSLECTVEGTSNPNLYWYRQAAGRGLQLLFYSVGIGQISSEVPQNLSASRPQDRQFILSSKKLLLSDSGFYLCAWSVPGHSYGYTFGSGTRLTVV.